The 8 T cell receptor beta chains listed next were all sequenced from one sample in a study of cytomegalovirus exposure and HLA in healthy donors. PCR used 60 Vbeta primers and 13 Jbeta primers. Data came from immunoSEQ multiplex PCR; TCRdb stores just in-frame clones and leaves some out. The sample has approximately 80,000 clones. The sequenced sample was PBMCs. The receptors were gathered from a woman younger than 45 in good health and CMV-seronegative.

The genes are TRBV5-1 and TRBJ2-1; 7 bases are shared with TRBD2. This CDR3 spans 16 amino acids. J lost 2 bases, V lost 0 bases, and 5 bases had no gene match. The germline V gene encodes CDR1 SGHRS and CDR2 YFSETQ. CDR3 sequence reads: CASSLAGRPTYNEQFF. CDR3 DNA: TGCGCCAGCAGCTTGGCCGGGAGGCCCACCTACAATGAGCAGTTCTTC. The full variable domain, its missing parts supplied by reference TRBV5-1 and TRBJ2-1, is KAGVTQTPRYLIKTRGQQVTLSCSPISGHRSVSWYQQTPGQGLQFLFEYFSETQRNKGNFPGRFSGRQFSNSRSEMNVSTLELGDSALYLCASSLAGRPTYNEQFFGPGTRLTVL.

To note about this clone: Germline is not matched at one junction end, which may reflect a read error. CDR3 nucleotide sequence: TGTGCCACCAGCAGAGGACAGGAGACTGAAGATTTCTTT. This encodes CATSRGQETEDFF. The chain combines TRBV15 with TRBJ1-1; tentatively, D is TRBD1 (6 bases). Per germline, CDR1 LNHNV and CDR2 YYDKDF (reference sequence). There are 13 residues in the CDR3. Supplemented by reference TRBV15 and TRBJ1-1, the full variable domain reads DAMVIQNPRYQVTQFGKPVTLSCSQTLNHNVMYWYQQKSSQAPKLLFHYYDKDFNNEADTPDNFQSRRPNTSFCFLDIRSPGLGDTAMYLCATSRGQETEDFFGQGTRLTVV.

The V gene is TRBV7-9, the J gene TRBJ1-4, with D perhaps TRBD1 (5 bases). Trimming stripped 5 bases from V and 7 bases from J, with 17 bases between. The CDR3 totals 15 residues. Germline values: CDR1 SEHNR, CDR2 FQNEAQ (reference sequence). CDR3 residues: CASSLSSMGGEKLFF. The CDR3 region has the DNA TGTGCCAGCAGCCTATCATCGATGGGGGGTGAAAAACTGTTTTTT.

CDR3 sequence: CASAAGQGVTGELFF. In DNA, the CDR3 is TGTGCCAGCGCGGCGGGGCAGGGGGTTACCGGGGAGCTGTTTTTT. The chain uses TRBV9 and TRBJ2-2; TRBD1 might be the D (7 bases). This CDR3 has 15 amino acids. The germline gives CDR1 SGDLS, CDR2 YYNGEE. V was shortened by 7 bases and J by 5 bases, with 18 bases between the two germline ends. Full variable domain (missing parts from reference TRBV9 and TRBJ2-2): DSGVTQTPKHLITATGQRVTLRCSPRSGDLSVYWYQQSLDQGLQFLIQYYNGEERAKGNILERFSAQQFPDLHSELNLSSLELGDSALYFCASAAGQGVTGELFFGEGSRLTVL.

The chain employs TRBV6-1 and TRBJ1-2, with a weak D call TRBD1 (6 bases). From germline, CDR1 is MNHNS and CDR2 SASEGT. V dropped 4 bases and J dropped 8 bases, with 14 bases sitting between them. The length of the CDR3 is 13 residues. The CDR3 DNA reads as TGTGCCAGCAGTGGGCAGGGGAGACGGGGCTACACCTTC. Translated: CASSGQGRRGYTF.

V and J are TRBV18 and TRBJ2-3; TRBD1 matches 7 bases. The CDR3 sequence is 15 residues long. The ends lost 6 bases at V and 6 bases at J; junction bases unmatched: 12. Germline CDR1 reads KGHSH; CDR2 reads LQKENI. The CDR3 protein is CASSRDRGPTDTQYF. In nucleotides, the CDR3 is TGTGCCAGCTCCCGGGACAGAGGGCCGACGGATACGCAGTATTTT.

The chain has TRBV19 and TRBJ1-1; D not resolved. There are 13 residues in the CDR3. Germline V gives CDR1 LNHDA, CDR2 SQIVND (reference sequence). The V end was cut by 1 base, the J end by 4 bases, with 7 bases between. The CDR3, as DNA: TGTGCCAGTAGTATAGGGCGCGGCACTGAAGCTTTCTTT. It translates to CASSIGRGTEAFF.

The rearrangement uses TRBV27 and TRBJ1-2, with TRBD1 matching 11 bases. Germline CDR1 is MNHEY and CDR2 is SMNVEV (reference sequence). After removal of 4 bases from V and 8 bases from J, the junction contained 9 bases not matched to a gene. The CDR3 is 15 amino acids. CDR3 region: CASSSTGTGGEGYTF. The CDR3 bases are TGTGCCAGCAGTTCCACAGGGACAGGGGGAGAGGGCTACACCTTC.